This is a list of T cell receptor beta chains from one sample in a study of blood T cells in healthy people across ages. From the 5' RACE reads, TCRdb called clonotypes with MiXCR, one entry per CDR3 protein. The table lists around 1,100,000 distinct CDR3 sequences, roughly two fifths of them singletons, with around 12% in the top ten. The sequenced sample was blood. The receptor source for this set is a man aged 18-30 years in good health. The CDR3 runs from the conserved cysteine through the conserved F or W. The D gene is left open where the match is weak. A row's size may be missing; if present it is once, few, many or a size class.

j_call clone_size v_call d_call cdr3_aa cdr3_nt
TRBJ2-1 NA TRBV6-1 NA CASSEKGGPYNEQFF TGTGCCAGCAGTGAAAAGGGGGGGCCGTACAATGAGCAGTTCTTC
TRBJ1-1 NA TRBV12-3/TRBV12-4 TRBD1 CASSLYYSGGQGGTFF TGTGCCAGCAGTTTGTATTATTCCGGAGGTCAGGGGGGAACTTTCTTT
TRBJ2-1 NA TRBV21-1 NA CASSNSGGPGEQFF TGTGCCAGCAGCAATAGCGGGGGGCCAGGCGAGCAGTTCTTC
TRBJ2-3 NA TRBV20-1 TRBD2 CSASRPSGVTDTQYF TGCAGTGCTAGCCGGCCTAGCGGGGTCACAGATACGCAGTATTTT
TRBJ2-7 NA TRBV5-1 NA CASSFGRAYEQYF TGCGCCAGCAGCTTCGGACGGGCCTACGAGCAGTACTTC
TRBJ2-7 NA TRBV20-1 NA CSAKGETSYNEQYF TGCAGTGCTAAGGGAGAAACGTCCTACAATGAGCAGTACTTC
TRBJ1-1 few TRBV3-1 NA CASSPLVNTEAFF TGTGCCAGCAGCCCGTTGGTGAACACTGAAGCTTTCTTT
TRBJ2-3 few TRBV9 NA CASSVGDRRDTDTQYF TGTGCCAGCAGCGTAGGTGACAGGCGAGACACAGATACGCAGTATTTT
TRBJ1-1 NA TRBV20-1 TRBD1 CSATLGTGVKAFF TGCAGTGCTACCCTGGGGACAGGGGTAAAAGCTTTCTTT
TRBJ1-2 few TRBV7-8 NA CASSLGGLVDGYTF TGTGCCAGCAGCTTAGGGGGCCTAGTTGATGGCTACACCTTC
TRBJ1-5 few TRBV28 NA CASSGYQPQHF TGTGCCAGCAGTGGCTATCAGCCCCAGCATTTT
TRBJ1-4 NA TRBV7-9 NA CASSPLRALEKLFF TGTGCCAGCAGTCCCCTCCGGGCCCTTGAAAAACTGTTTTTT
TRBJ2-7 few TRBV5-4 NA CASSSGVGGNFDEQYF TGTGCCAGCAGCTCGGGAGTAGGTGGGAACTTCGACGAGCAGTACTTC
TRBJ1-2 NA TRBV12-3/TRBV12-4 NA CASSPEGRLPHYGYTF TGTGCCAGCAGTCCCGAGGGGAGGCTACCTCACTATGGCTACACCTTC
TRBJ2-2 NA TRBV29-1 NA CSVEGTAYANTGELFF TGCAGCGTTGAAGGTACAGCCTACGCGAACACCGGGGAGCTGTTTTTT
TRBJ1-4 NA TRBV7-9 NA CASSPPTPANEKLFF TGTGCCAGCAGCCCACCCACCCCGGCTAATGAAAAACTGTTTTTT
TRBJ1-2 few TRBV4-1 NA CASSQGFIGTAANYGYTF TGCGCCAGCAGCCAAGGATTTATTGGGACGGCAGCTAACTATGGCTACACCTTC
TRBJ2-2 NA TRBV12-5 NA CASASILQGISTGELFF TGTGCTAGTGCTAGTATATTACAGGGAATCAGCACCGGGGAGCTGTTTTTT
TRBJ2-1 once TRBV6-1 NA CASGLGGGIRNEQFF TGTGCCAGCGGGTTAGGCGGGGGCATCAGGAATGAGCAGTTCTTC
TRBJ2-5 few TRBV28 NA CASSEPGNRETQYF TGTGCCAGCAGTGAACCCGGGAACCGGGAGACCCAGTACTTC
TRBJ1-2 many TRBV4-1 TRBD1 CASRPGQGYGYTF TGCGCCAGCAGACCCGGACAGGGCTATGGCTACACCTTC
TRBJ2-2 NA TRBV9 TRBD1 CASRTGSNTGELFF TGTGCCAGTAGGACAGGCTCGAACACCGGGGAGCTGTTTTTT
TRBJ2-2 NA TRBV2 TRBD1 CASRGTVADTGELFF TGTGCCAGCAGAGGGACAGTTGCGGACACCGGGGAGCTGTTTTTT
TRBJ2-3 many TRBV10-3 NA CAISVERARTDTQYF TGTGCCATCAGTGTGGAGCGGGCCCGCACAGATACGCAGTATTTT
TRBJ2-6 NA TRBV28 NA CASRATGYSGANVLTF TGTGCCAGCAGGGCCACAGGGTACTCTGGGGCCAACGTCCTGACTTTC
TRBJ1-1 NA TRBV4-3 NA CASSQDIMGLRESEAFF TGCGCCAGCAGCCAAGATATTATGGGCCTTCGGGAATCTGAAGCTTTCTTT
TRBJ2-1 once TRBV15 TRBD2 CATSRDGGGSYNGQFF TGTGCCACCAGCAGAGACGGGGGGGGCTCCTACAATGGGCAGTTCTTC
TRBJ2-7 few TRBV20-1 TRBD1 CSARTGTGASYEQYF TGCAGTGCTAGAACCGGGACAGGGGCTTCCTACGAGCAGTACTTC
TRBJ2-1 few TRBV9 TRBD2 CASSVTQRLAANEQFF TGTGCCAGCAGCGTAACACAACGACTAGCGGCCAATGAGCAGTTCTTC
TRBJ1-2 few TRBV4-3 NA CASSQDFGPGKGLDYGYTF TGCGCCAGCAGCCAAGATTTTGGGCCAGGGAAGGGGTTGGACTATGGCTACACCTTC
TRBJ1-5 NA TRBV6-6 TRBD1 CASSYVRDRVRQPQHF TGTGCCAGCAGTTACGTCCGGGACAGGGTGCGTCAGCCCCAGCATTTT
TRBJ2-7 NA TRBV6-5 NA CASRPGLYNEQYF TGTGCCAGCAGACCCGGCCTGTACAATGAGCAGTACTTC
TRBJ2-5 few TRBV14 NA CASSQWQTQYF TGTGCCAGCAGTCAATGGCAGACCCAGTACTTC
TRBJ2-3 NA TRBV2 NA CASKQGDTQYF TGTGCCAGCAAGCAGGGAGATACGCAGTATTTT
TRBJ1-1 NA TRBV5-1 NA CASRTRRGGSDTEAFF TGCGCCAGCAGAACCAGGCGGGGTGGCAGCGACACTGAAGCTTTCTTT
TRBJ1-1 NA TRBV3-1 NA CASSPQQGSTEAFF TGTGCCAGCAGCCCCCAACAGGGTTCCACTGAAGCTTTCTTT
TRBJ2-5 NA TRBV7-9 TRBD2 CASSPGLAHETQYF TGTGCCAGCAGCCCGGGACTAGCGCATGAGACCCAGTACTTC
TRBJ1-5 few TRBV9 NA CASGGADSNQPQHF TGTGCCAGCGGGGGGGCGGATAGCAATCAGCCCCAGCATTTT
TRBJ1-1 NA TRBV15 NA CATSRDGRASEAFF TGTGCCACCAGCAGAGATGGGAGAGCCTCTGAAGCTTTCTTT
TRBJ1-3 NA TRBV7-2 NA CASSLAGAGTGNTIYF TGTGCCAGCAGCTTAGCCGGAGCGGGGACTGGAAACACCATATATTTT
TRBJ1-5 once TRBV2 TRBD1 CASSEGTGDFNQPQHF TGTGCCAGCAGTGAGGGGACAGGGGATTTTAATCAGCCCCAGCATTTT
TRBJ2-1 few TRBV27 NA CASIGGASSYNEQFF TGTGCCAGCATCGGAGGGGCGAGCTCCTACAATGAGCAGTTCTTC
TRBJ2-3 NA TRBV20-1 NA CSAQTPGGTDTQYF TGCAGTGCACAGACACCGGGGGGCACAGATACGCAGTATTTT
TRBJ1-1 many TRBV5-1 NA CASSPGGAEAFF TGTGCCAGCAGCCCGGGGGGCGCTGAAGCTTTCTTT
TRBJ1-2 NA TRBV20-1 TRBD1 CSAPGQRANYGYTF TGCAGTGCCCCGGGACAGAGAGCTAACTATGGCTACACCTTC
TRBJ1-2 many TRBV27 TRBD1 CASSLEGAGYGYTF TGTGCCAGCAGTTTAGAGGGGGCTGGCTATGGCTACACCTTC
TRBJ2-7 few TRBV15 NA CATSRDRSNSYEQYF TGTGCCACCAGCAGAGATAGGAGTAACTCCTACGAGCAGTACTTC
TRBJ1-2 NA TRBV13 NA CASSITRDGWDYGYTF TGTGCCAGCAGCATTACCCGGGACGGATGGGACTATGGCTACACCTTC